The present T cell receptor beta chain was sequenced within a study of chemoradiotherapy in HPV16-positive cancers. Over chemoradiotherapy, repertoires were sampled more than once. Study results and caveats: Non-HPV-specific T cells did not expand in tumors during treatment, whereas candidate HPV-specific clones and E7-related motifs did. HPV-specific T cells were functionally defined from only a couple of HPV16-positive patients.

Using immunoSEQ multiplex PCR, the repertoire was profiled, and TCRdb retains in-frame clones only, with some absent. The sample shows about 4,700 clones, over 70% of them seen only once. As to this clone: What it binds is unknown.

From germline, CDR1 is MNHNY and CDR2 SVGAGI (reference sequence). CDR3 size: 15 residues. The junction had 7 bases not matched to a gene; V was cut back by 5 bases and J by 4 bases. The TCR originated in a human donor with HPV-associated anogenital cancer. Sequencing was performed on tumor tissue, taken from a patient who underwent chemoradiotherapy. The V gene is TRBV6-6, the J gene TRBJ1-3, with 8 positions matching TRBD1. DNA of the CDR3: TGTGCCAGCAGTCGGACAGGGAATCAAGGAAACACCATATATTTT. It codes for CASSRTGNQGNTIYF.